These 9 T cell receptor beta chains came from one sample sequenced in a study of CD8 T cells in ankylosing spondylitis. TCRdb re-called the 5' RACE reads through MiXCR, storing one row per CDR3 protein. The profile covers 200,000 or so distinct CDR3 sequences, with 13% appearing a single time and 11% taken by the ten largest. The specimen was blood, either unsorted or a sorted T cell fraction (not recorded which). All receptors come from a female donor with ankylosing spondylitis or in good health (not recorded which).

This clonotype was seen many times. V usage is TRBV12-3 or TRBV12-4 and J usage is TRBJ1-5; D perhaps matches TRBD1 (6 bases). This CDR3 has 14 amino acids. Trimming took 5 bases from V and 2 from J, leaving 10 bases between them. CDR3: CASSPGGRNQPQHF. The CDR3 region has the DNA TGTGCCAGCAGTCCCGGGGGGCGCAATCAGCCCCAGCATTTT.

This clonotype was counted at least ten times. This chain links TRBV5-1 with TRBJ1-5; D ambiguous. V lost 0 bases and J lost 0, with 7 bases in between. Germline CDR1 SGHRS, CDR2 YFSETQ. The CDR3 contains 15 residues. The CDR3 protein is CASSLDTNSNQPQHF. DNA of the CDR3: TGCGCCAGCAGCTTGGACACGAATAGCAATCAGCCCCAGCATTTT.

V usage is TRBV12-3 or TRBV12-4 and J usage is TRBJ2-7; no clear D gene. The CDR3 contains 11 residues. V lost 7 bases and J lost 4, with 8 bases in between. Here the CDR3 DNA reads TGTGCCAGCACTGAAGGGTACGAGCAGTACTTC. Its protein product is CASTEGYEQYF.

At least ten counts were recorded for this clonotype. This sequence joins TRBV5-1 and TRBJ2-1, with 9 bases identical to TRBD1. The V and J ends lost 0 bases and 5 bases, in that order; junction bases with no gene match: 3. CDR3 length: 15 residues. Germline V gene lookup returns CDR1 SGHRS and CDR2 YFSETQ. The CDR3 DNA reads TGCGCCAGCAGCTTGGAATGGGACAGGGACAATGAGCAGTTCTTC. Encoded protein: CASSLEWDRDNEQFF.

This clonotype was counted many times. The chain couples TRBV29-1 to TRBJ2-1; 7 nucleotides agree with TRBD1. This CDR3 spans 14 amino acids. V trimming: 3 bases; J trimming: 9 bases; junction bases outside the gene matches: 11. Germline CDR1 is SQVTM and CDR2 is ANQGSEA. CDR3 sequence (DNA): TGCAGCGTTGATCGACAGGGAATCTCCAGTGAGCAGTTCTTC. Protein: CSVDRQGISSEQFF.

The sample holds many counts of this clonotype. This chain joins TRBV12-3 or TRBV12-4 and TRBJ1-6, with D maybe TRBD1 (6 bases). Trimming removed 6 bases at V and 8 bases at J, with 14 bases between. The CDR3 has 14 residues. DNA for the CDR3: TGTGCCAGCAGCCACAGGGAGGTTGATTCACCCCTCCACTTT. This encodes CASSHREVDSPLHF.

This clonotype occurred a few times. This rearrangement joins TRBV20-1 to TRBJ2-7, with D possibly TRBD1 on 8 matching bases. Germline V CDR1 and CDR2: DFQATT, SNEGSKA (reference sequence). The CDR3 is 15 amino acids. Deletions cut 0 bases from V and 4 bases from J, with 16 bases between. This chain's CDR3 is CSARERTGRVYEQYF. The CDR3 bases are TGCAGTGCTAGAGAGCGGACAGGGAGGGTGTACGAGCAGTACTTC.

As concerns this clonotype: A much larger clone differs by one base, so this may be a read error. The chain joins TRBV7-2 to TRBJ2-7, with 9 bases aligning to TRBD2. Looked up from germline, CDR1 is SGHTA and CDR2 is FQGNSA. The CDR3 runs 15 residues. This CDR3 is CACSAPSGVAYEQYF. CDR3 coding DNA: TGTGCCTGCAGCGCTCCTAGCGGGGTTGCCTACGAGCAGTACTTC.

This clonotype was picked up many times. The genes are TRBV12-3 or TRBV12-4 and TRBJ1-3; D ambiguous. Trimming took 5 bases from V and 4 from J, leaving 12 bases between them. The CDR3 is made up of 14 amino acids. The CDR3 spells CASSLAQPGNTIYF. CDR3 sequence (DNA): TGTGCCAGCAGTCTGGCTCAACCGGGAAACACCATATATTTT.